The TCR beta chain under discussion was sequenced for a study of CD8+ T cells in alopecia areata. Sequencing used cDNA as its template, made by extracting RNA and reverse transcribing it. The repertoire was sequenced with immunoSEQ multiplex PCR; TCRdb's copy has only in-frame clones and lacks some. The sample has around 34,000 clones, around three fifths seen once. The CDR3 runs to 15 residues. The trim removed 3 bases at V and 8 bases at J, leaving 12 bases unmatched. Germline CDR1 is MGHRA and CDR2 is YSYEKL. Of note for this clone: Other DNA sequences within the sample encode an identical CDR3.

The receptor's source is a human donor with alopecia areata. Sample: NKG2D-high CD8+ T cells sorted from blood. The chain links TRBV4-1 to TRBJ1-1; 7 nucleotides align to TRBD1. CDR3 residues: CASSHRTGGRTEAFF. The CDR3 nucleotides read TGCGCCAGCAGCCACCGGACAGGCGGGAGGACCGAAGCTTTCTTT.